This T cell receptor (beta chain) was identified in a study of control samples from healthy donors and cancer patients. Germline V gene sequence: CDR1 SGHRS, CDR2 YFSETQ. This CDR3 is 12 amino acids long. Note on this clone: An end of the junction differs from the germline gene, which may be a read error.

The data were produced by immunoSEQ multiplex PCR, yet TCRdb's version contains in-frame clones alone and is incomplete. Among about 84,000 clones listed, 91% were seen once. The source of this sequence is a man aged 30-40 years in good health. The sequencing input was blood. This rearrangement joins TRBV5-1 to TRBJ2-3; D unclear. CDR3 residues: CASRLATDTQYF. DNA for the CDR3: TGCGCCAGCAGATTGGCCACAGATACGCAGTATTTT. Full variable domain (remainder filled in from reference TRBV5-1 and TRBJ2-3): KAGVTQTPRYLIKTRGQQVTLSCSPISGHRSVSWYQQTPGQGLQFLFEYFSETQRNKGNFPGRFSGRQFSNSRSEMNVSTLELGDSALYLCASRLATDTQYFGPGTRLTVL.